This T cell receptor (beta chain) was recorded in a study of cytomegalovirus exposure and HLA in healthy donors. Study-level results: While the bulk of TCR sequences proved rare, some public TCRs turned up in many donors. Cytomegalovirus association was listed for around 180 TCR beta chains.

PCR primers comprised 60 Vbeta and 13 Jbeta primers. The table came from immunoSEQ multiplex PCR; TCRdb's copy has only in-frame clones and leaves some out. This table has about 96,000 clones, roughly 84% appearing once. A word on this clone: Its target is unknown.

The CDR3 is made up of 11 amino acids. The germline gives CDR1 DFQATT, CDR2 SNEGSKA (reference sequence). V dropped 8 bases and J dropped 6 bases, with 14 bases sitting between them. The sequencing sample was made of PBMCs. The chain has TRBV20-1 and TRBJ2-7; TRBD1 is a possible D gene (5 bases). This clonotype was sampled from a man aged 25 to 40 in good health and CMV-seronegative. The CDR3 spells CSPQNTGEQYF. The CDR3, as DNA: TGCAGTCCCCAAAATACAGGCGAGCAGTACTTC.